This TCR beta chain was documented in a study of OX40 agonist ivuxolimab in advanced cancers. Findings of the study overall: Both CD4+ and CD8+ T cell populations in blood had undergone clonal expansion by week 6 at 0.1 to 3.0 mg/kg.

As to this clone: Its antigen is as yet unknown.

Data came from immunoSEQ multiplex PCR; TCRdb stores just in-frame clones and leaves some out. The sample includes some 87,000 clones, 90% of them seen just once. V shed 2 bases, J shed 7 bases, and the junction held 6 bases outside the gene matches. Germline CDR1 MNHEY, CDR2 SMNVEV (reference sequence). The CDR3 runs to 17 residues. This specimen consisted of CD4+ or CD8+ T cells sorted from blood, obtained in a trial of the OX40 agonist ivuxolimab. The chain employs TRBV27 and TRBJ2-1; 15 bases map to TRBD2. The source of this sequence is an adult with an advanced solid tumor such as melanoma, head and neck, liver or kidney cancer. Here the CDR3 DNA reads TGTGCCAGCAGTTTACCGGGACTAGCGGGAGGAGGGAATGAGCAGTTCTTC. It encodes CASSLPGLAGGGNEQFF.